Shown below are 21 T cell receptor beta chains from a single sample sequenced in a study of blood T cell repertoires in COVID-19. Produced via immunoSEQ multiplex PCR; TCRdb's table is partial and in-frame only. Of more than 250,000 clones listed, 86% are singletons. Sequenced material: peripheral blood. The receptors stem from a man aged 18 to 30 with active or convalescent COVID-19.

The chain uses TRBV6-5 and TRBJ2-3, with 7 nucleotides matching TRBD1. J gave up 5 bases and V 2 bases, and 4 bases lay outside the gene matches. The CDR3 runs to 14 residues. From germline, CDR1 is MNHEY and CDR2 SVGAGI. CDR3 nucleotides: TGTGCCAGCAGTTACAGGGGGCTGGGAGATACGCAGTATTTT. It is translated as CASSYRGLGDTQYF.

The rearrangement uses TRBV12-3 or TRBV12-4 and TRBJ1-1; D might be TRBD1 (5 bases). The V and J ends lost 7 bases and 11 bases respectively, with 17 bases between them. This CDR3 region has 12 residues. CDR3 DNA sequence: TGTGCCAGCACCTGGGGGGAGGGTGTGGCTTTCTTT. Translating it yields CASTWGEGVAFF.

The CDR3 bases are TGTGCCAGCAGTTGGGCCCGGGGGACGGATCAGCCCCAGCATTTT. Translated: CASSWARGTDQPQHF. This chain uses TRBV28 with TRBJ1-5; TRBD1 might be the D (5 bases). Germline-derived CDR1 and CDR2 are MDHEN and SYDVKM. V lost 4 bases, J lost 5 bases, and 15 bases lay in between. The CDR3 totals 15 residues. Filled out from reference TRBV28 and TRBJ1-5, the complete variable domain reads DVKVTQSSRYLVKRTGEKVFLECVQDMDHENMFWYRQDPGLGLRLIYFSYDVKMKEKGDIPEGYSVSREKKERFSLILESASTNQTSMYLCASSWARGTDQPQHFGDGTRLSIL.

This rearrangement joins TRBV5-5 to TRBJ1-2; 9 positions agree with TRBD1. Germline CDR1 is SGHKS and CDR2 is YYEKEE (reference sequence). This CDR3 contains 12 residues. V dropped 4 bases and J dropped 14; count of bases not matched to a gene: 9. CDR3 in DNA: TGTGCCAGCAGCCCGGGACAGGGAGTAGAAACCTTC. Protein sequence: CASSPGQGVETF.

This clone was seen a few times. This chain uses TRBV7-2 with TRBJ2-3; 12 nucleotides line up with TRBD2. The CDR3 loop spans 15 amino acids. Germline V gene lookup returns CDR1 SGHTA and CDR2 FQGNSA. V shed 6 bases and J 7 bases; nucleotides not matched to a gene: 8. The CDR3 DNA follows: TGTGCCAGCAGACCGACTAGCGGGAGTGGATATACGCAGTATTTT. Amino acid sequence: CASRPTSGSGYTQYF.

The chain uses TRBV2 and TRBJ2-3, with TRBD2 matching 7 bases. Germline loops: CDR1 SNHLY, CDR2 FYNNEI. The CDR3 has 14 residues. V trimming: 11 bases; J trimming: 1 base; junction bases outside the gene matches: 9. This CDR3 is CAPGDRGGTDTQYF. The CDR3 DNA is TGTGCCCCCGGGGACCGGGGGGGCACAGATACGCAGTATTTT.

The V and J genes are TRBV10-3 and TRBJ2-7; D remains ambiguous. Germline values: CDR1 ENHRY, CDR2 SYGVKD. The CDR3 length is 12 residues. The V end lost 0 bases, the J end lost 4 bases, and 4 bases lay between the germline ends. The DNA of the CDR3 is TGTGCCATCAGTGAGTCGAGGTACGAGCAGTACTTC. It translates to CAISESRYEQYF.

The chain employs TRBV7-2 and TRBJ2-1; 8 bases are shared with TRBD2. The CDR3 length is 16 residues. J gave up 4 bases and V 5 bases, and 10 bases lay outside the gene matches. CDR1 is SGHTA, CDR2 FQGNSA, per germline. CDR3 bases: TGTGCCAGCAGCCCTCCTGGCGGGGGGTTATACAATGAGCAGTTCTTC. Amino acids: CASSPPGGGLYNEQFF.

This chain uses TRBV24-1 with TRBJ2-7; TRBD1 is a possible D gene (5 bases). The germline V gene has CDR1 KGHDR and CDR2 SFDVKD. Between the trimmed V and J ends, which lost 0 bases and 0 bases, there was a span of 11 bases. This CDR3 contains 16 residues. CDR3 in DNA: TGTGCCACCAGTGATTTGGAGGACACATACTCCTACGAGCAGTACTTC. This translates into CATSDLEDTYSYEQYF.

The chain links TRBV2 to TRBJ1-1; D not certain. This CDR3 region has 14 residues. Between the trimmed V and J ends, which lost 7 bases and 0 bases, there was a span of 12 bases. Germline V lookup: CDR1 SNHLY, CDR2 FYNNEI. The CDR3 loop reads CASTNFGLNTEAFF. CDR3 nucleotides: TGTGCCAGCACCAATTTCGGTCTGAACACTGAAGCTTTCTTT.

This clone was counted at least ten times. The chain combines TRBV7-2 with TRBJ2-7, with D perhaps matching TRBD1 (6 bases). The CDR3 loop spans 15 amino acids. V dropped 5 bases and J dropped 7 bases, with 21 bases sitting between them. CDR1 SGHTA and CDR2 FQGNSA come from the germline V gene. CDR3 DNA sequence: TGTGCCAGCAGCGTAGGACAGTCCGGAACGGAAGAGCAGTACTTC. Its protein product is CASSVGQSGTEEQYF. Using reference TRBV7-2 and TRBJ2-7 for the parts outside the CDR3, the full variable domain is GAGVSQSPSNKVTEKGKDVELRCDPISGHTALYWYRQSLGQGLEFLIYFQGNSAPDKSGLPSDRFSAERTGGSVSTLTIQRTQQEDSAVYLCASSVGQSGTEEQYFGPGTRLTVT.

J is TRBJ1-1 and V is TRBV4-1, with D possibly TRBD1 on 5 matching bases. The CDR3 length is 16 residues. The germline V gene encodes CDR1 MGHRA and CDR2 YSYEKL. Trimming left V 0 bases short and J 2 bases short, with 13 bases between. This chain's CDR3 is CASSQDQGRGNTEAFF. CDR3 nucleotide sequence: TGCGCCAGCAGCCAAGACCAGGGAAGAGGAAACACTGAAGCTTTCTTT.

This clone was counted a single time. The gene calls are TRBV5-1 and TRBJ2-3, with 12 positions matching TRBD2. The trim removed 4 bases at V and 6 bases at J, leaving 3 bases unmatched. Germline V lookup: CDR1 SGHRS, CDR2 YFSETQ. The CDR3 extends over 14 amino acids. The CDR3 sequence: CASSAGLAGDTQYF. The CDR3 region has the DNA TGCGCCAGCAGCGCCGGACTAGCGGGGGATACGCAGTATTTT.

The J gene is TRBJ1-2, the V gene TRBV5-6; 9 nucleotides line up with TRBD1. Trimming cost V 2 bases and J 2 bases; bases outside gene matches: 7. This CDR3 is 16 amino acids long. Per germline, CDR1 SGHDT and CDR2 YYEEEE. The CDR3 protein is CASSLQHRGQNYGYTF. CDR3 nucleotides: TGTGCCAGCAGCTTACAACACAGGGGGCAGAACTATGGCTACACCTTC.

The chain recombines TRBV12-3 or TRBV12-4 with TRBJ1-1; maybe TRBD1 (5 bases). CDR3 length: 11 amino acids. Trimming removed 5 bases from V and 7 bases from J, with 8 bases in between. The CDR3 is CASSLTGEAFF. As DNA, the CDR3 is TGTGCCAGCAGTCTTACAGGTGAAGCTTTCTTT.

The chain employs TRBV2 and TRBJ1-4; D not resolved. The germline CDR1 and CDR2 sequences are SNHLY and FYNNEI. The CDR3 is made up of 11 amino acids. V was pared by 5 bases and J by 4 bases, with 2 bases between. As DNA, the CDR3 is TGTGCCAGCAGTCGTAATGAAAAACTGTTTTTT. This encodes CASSRNEKLFF.

Notes on this clone: At the DNA level, this CDR3 is encoded by other sequences in the same sample as well. The chain has TRBV7-3 and TRBJ2-3, with 7 positions matching TRBD1. CDR1 and CDR2 from the germline V gene are SGHTA and FQGTGA. Trimming took 1 base from V and 1 from J; bases not matched to a gene: 2. The length of the CDR3 is 15 residues. The CDR3 protein is CASSLSGQGTDTQYF. The CDR3 coding sequence is TGTGCCAGCAGCTTAAGTGGACAGGGCACAGATACGCAGTATTTT.

This chain joins TRBV19 and TRBJ2-3; 7 nucleotides line up with TRBD1. Trimming cost V 10 bases and J 0 bases; bases outside gene matches: 7. The CDR3 has 14 residues. Germline CDR1 is LNHDA and CDR2 is SQIVND (reference sequence). Here the CDR3 reads CATHGQVSTDTQYF. The CDR3 DNA reads as TGTGCCACCCATGGACAGGTTAGCACAGATACGCAGTATTTT. Supplemented by reference TRBV19 and TRBJ2-3, the full variable domain reads DGGITQSPKYLFRKEGQNVTLSCEQNLNHDAMYWYRQDPGQGLRLIYYSQIVNDFQKGDIAEGYSVSREKKESFPLTVTSAQKNPTAFYLCATHGQVSTDTQYFGPGTRLTVL.

The rearrangement links TRBV10-3 to TRBJ1-5; D might be TRBD1 (5 bases). This CDR3 contains 14 residues. The germline CDR1 and CDR2 sequences are ENHRY and SYGVKD. V was trimmed by 4 bases and J by 5 bases, leaving 12 bases between them. The CDR3 spells CAISAGAAYQPQHF. The CDR3 coding sequence is TGTGCCATCAGTGCTGGGGCAGCCTATCAGCCCCAGCATTTT.

The rearrangement joins TRBV11-2 to TRBJ1-6; D is perhaps TRBD1 (5 bases). Germline V gives CDR1 SGHAT, CDR2 FQNNGV. V was shortened by 1 base and J by 7 bases, with 11 bases between the two germline ends. The CDR3 sequence is 15 residues long. The CDR3 protein is CASSLGQTLNSPLHF. CDR3 nucleotides: TGTGCCAGCAGCTTAGGACAGACTCTGAATTCACCCCTCCACTTT.

In DNA form, the CDR3 reads TGTGCCAGCAGTCCTATGACAGGGGCGGGAGAGACCCAGTACTTC. Translating it yields CASSPMTGAGETQYF. The genes are TRBV7-9 and TRBJ2-5; TRBD1 aligns across 8 bases. The CDR3 totals 15 residues. The germline gives CDR1 SEHNR, CDR2 FQNEAQ (reference sequence). Losses at the gene ends were 6 bases for V and 4 bases for J; bases not matched to a gene: 10.